This T cell receptor beta chain comes out of a study of T cell repertoires in cytomegalovirus infection. Overall study context: In public TCR beta signatures, there were indications of both CMV infection and matching HLA type.

TCRdb called the reads again in MiXCR, with one record for every CDR3 protein. The table records 680,000 or so distinct CDR3 sequences, about 40% of them present only once. Findings and caveats of the study: HLA-C-restricted CMV clonotypes gave the most frequent clonotype in two of eight donors. Carriers of CMV and the relevant HLA type were discriminated by public TCR beta frequency.

In regard to this clonotype: No antigen is known for it.

The receptor was isolated from a human donor in good health (CMV status not recorded). Some clones in this sample may be carry-over from other donors' samples. The sample comprised PBMCs.

The CDR3 DNA reads TGCGCCAGCAGCAGAGAGCGGGAGGGGTACTACGAGCAGTACTTC. Its translation is CASSREREGYYEQYF. The chain employs TRBV5-1 and TRBJ2-7; 10 bases fit TRBD2. Germline V CDR1 and CDR2: SGHRS, YFSETQ. The V gene end was trimmed by 4 bases and the J gene end by 3 bases; junction bases not matched to a gene: 7. CDR3 length: 15 residues. Using reference TRBV5-1 and TRBJ2-7 for the parts outside the CDR3, the full variable domain is KAGVTQTPRYLIKTRGQQVTLSCSPISGHRSVSWYQQTPGQGLQFLFEYFSETQRNKGNFPGRFSGRQFSNSRSEMNVSTLELGDSALYLCASSREREGYYEQYFGPGTRLTVT.